The entry below describes one TCR beta chain. Its antigen is not known. Profiled with immunoSEQ multiplex PCR; TCRdb holds only in-frame clones, not every one. The table records about 160,000 clones, 94% of them present only once. These data originate in a study of T cell responses to AZD1222 COVID-19 vaccine. Study observations and caveats: Repertoire collection took place solely once the T cell response had peaked. The donor group comprised mostly white British people and more females; the analysis possibly underestimated clonal diversity.

CDR3 length equals 13 residues. CDR1 is LNHDA, CDR2 SQIVND, per germline (reference sequence). V was pared by 3 bases and J by 4 bases, with 9 bases between. Sequenced here: peripheral blood, sampled 28 days after the second AZD1222 dose. The source is an adult who received the AZD1222 COVID-19 vaccine. The chain employs TRBV19 and TRBJ1-1; no definite D call. CDR3: CASSIKDATEAFF. CDR3 sequence (DNA): TGTGCCAGTAGTATTAAGGACGCCACTGAAGCTTTCTTT.